Listed below are T cell receptor beta chains from one sample, sequenced in a study of blood T cell repertoires in COVID-19. The repertoire was sequenced with immunoSEQ multiplex PCR; TCRdb's copy has only in-frame clones and lacks some. The data hold about 64,000 clones, with 70% to 85% observed a single time. Sequenced: peripheral blood. The receptor source for this set is a woman aged 55-75 years with acute or convalescent COVID-19. CDR3s include the opening cysteine and the closing phenylalanine or tryptophan. Fields, in order: CDR3 length, V gene, J gene, clone size, D gene, CDR3 DNA, CDR3 protein. The D gene is left open where the match is weak. Clone size is given for some rows only: seen once, a few or many times, or a class if the clone is expanded.

14	TRBV19	TRBJ1-1	-	-	TGTGCCAGTAGTCCGCGGACGTCGGGAGGTGAAGCTTTCTTT	CASSPRTSGGEAFF
14	TRBV9	TRBJ1-4	large	TRBD1	TGTGCCAGCAGTCCGGGACAGGGGTACGAAAAACTGTTTTTT	CASSPGQGYEKLFF
16	TRBV5-1	TRBJ1-5	-	-	TGCGCCAGCAGCTTGGGGGAGGGGGGTAGCAATCAGCCCCAGCATTTT	CASSLGEGGSNQPQHF
14	TRBV19	TRBJ1-1	-	-	TGTGCCAGTAGCGAAACAGGGAACCCCTCCGGAGCTTTCTTT	CASSETGNPSGAFF
10	TRBV20-1	TRBJ1-2	once	-	TGCAGTGCTTTTAGGGGCGGCTACACCTTC	CSAFRGGYTF
12	TRBV7-2	TRBJ1-6	-	-	TGTGCCAGCAGCATCCTACTTTCACCCCTCCACTTT	CASSILLSPLHF
13	TRBV2	TRBJ2-3	-	-	TGTGCCAGCAGTGAAGTGGTAGCAGATACGCAGTATTTT	CASSEVVADTQYF
16	TRBV5-4	TRBJ2-3	once	TRBD2	TGTGCCAGCAGCCCGGGACTAGCGGGGCAACGGGGTACGCAGTATTTT	CASSPGLAGQRGTQYF
16	TRBV25-1	TRBJ1-4	-	-	TGTGCCAGCAGTCCCCGGCAGGGGAGCACTAATGAAAAACTGTTTTTT	CASSPRQGSTNEKLFF
12	TRBV14	TRBJ1-2	-	-	TGTGCCAGCAGCCCGGGGAACTATGGCTACACCTTC	CASSPGNYGYTF
13	TRBV14	TRBJ2-7	few	-	TGTGCCAGCAGCCACCTCCAGGGCTACGAGCAGTACTTC	CASSHLQGYEQYF
17	TRBV13	TRBJ2-3	-	TRBD2	TGTGCCAGCAGCTTAGCCCTAGCGGGGGGCCTGTTAGATACGCAGTATTTT	CASSLALAGGLLDTQYF
16	TRBV11-1	TRBJ2-7	-	-	TGTGCCAGCAGCTTAGTAGGCGGACCGGGGAGCTACGAGCAGTACTTC	CASSLVGGPGSYEQYF
16	TRBV24-1	TRBJ2-2	-	TRBD1	TGTGCCACCAGTGACCCCGGACAGGGTGACACCGGGGAGCTGTTTTTT	CATSDPGQGDTGELFF
13	TRBV19	TRBJ1-2	few	-	TGTGCCAGTAGTAAGGGCAGGGCCTATGGCTACACCTTC	CASSKGRAYGYTF